This T cell receptor (beta chain) came from a study of T-cell memory formation after mild COVID-19. The CDR3 consists of 15 residues. Germline V lookup: CDR1 MNHNY, CDR2 SVGAGI (reference sequence). Unmatched junction bases numbered 9, after V lost 6 bases and J lost 7 bases. TCRdb independently ran MiXCR on the 5' RACE reads; one entry per CDR3 protein. The table lists about 560,000 distinct CDR3 sequences, about 22% of them singletons. The sequence was obtained from an adult woman who had mild COVID-19 (a few samples of this study predate the infection). Cell type and time point are not known. The sample comprised PBMCs or a T cell subset sorted from them (not recorded which). The chain is built from TRBV6-6 and TRBJ2-1; 10 nucleotides agree with TRBD1. The DNA for the CDR3 is TGTGCCAGCAGGCCCGGGACAGGGGTGGCGAATGAGCAGTTCTTC. This encodes CASRPGTGVANEQFF.